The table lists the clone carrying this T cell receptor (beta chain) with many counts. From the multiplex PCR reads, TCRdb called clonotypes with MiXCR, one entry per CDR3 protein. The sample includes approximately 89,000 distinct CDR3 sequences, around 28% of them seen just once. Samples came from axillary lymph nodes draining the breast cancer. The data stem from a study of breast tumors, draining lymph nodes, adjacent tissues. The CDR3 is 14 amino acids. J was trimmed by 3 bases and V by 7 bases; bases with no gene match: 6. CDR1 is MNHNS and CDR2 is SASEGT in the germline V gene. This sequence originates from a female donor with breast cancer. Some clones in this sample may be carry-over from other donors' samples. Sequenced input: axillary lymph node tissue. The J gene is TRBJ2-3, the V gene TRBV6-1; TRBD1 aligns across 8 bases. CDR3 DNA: TGTGCCAGCATAGCCAGGGGGCGGACAGATACGCAGTATTTT. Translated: CASIARGRTDTQYF.